The present T cell receptor (beta chain) was sequenced within a study of PD-L1 blockade in urothelial cancer. V lost 5 bases and J lost 7; bases outside the gene matches: 17. There are 18 residues in the CDR3. Germline V gene sequence: CDR1 SGHAT, CDR2 FQNNGV. TCRdb keeps only in-frame clones here, not all; method: immunoSEQ multiplex PCR. This table has approximately 110,000 clones, around 85% appearing once. This clonotype was sampled from a man aged 50 or older with urothelial cancer. The rearrangement links TRBV11-2 to TRBJ2-2, with 9 bases matching TRBD2. Source: PBMCs, taken around atezolizumab (anti-PD-L1) treatment. CDR3 amino acids: CASSPFLSGRGGVGELFF. CDR3 nucleotides: TGTGCCAGCAGCCCCTTCCTTAGCGGGAGAGGCGGTGTCGGGGAGCTGTTTTTT.